Below, 12 T cell receptor beta chains from the same sample are listed, as sequenced in a study of shared clonotypes between healthy human individuals. Produced via immunoSEQ multiplex PCR; TCRdb's table is partial and in-frame only. The repertoire consists of about 2.3 million clones, with roughly 93% occurring once and the leading ten covering 0.39%. Sequenced material: naive CD4+ T cells from PBMCs. Specified subset: CD45RA+ positively selected. The receptor source for this set is a man aged 18 to 30 in good health. Some clones in this sample may be carry-over from other donors' samples.

The chain recombines TRBV6-6 with TRBJ1-2; TRBD1 might be the D (5 bases). Trimming removed 2 bases from V and 7 bases from J, with 11 bases in between. This CDR3 is built from 13 residues. Germline V gene sequence: CDR1 MNHNY, CDR2 SVGAGI (reference sequence). The CDR3 reads CASSYTGASGYTF. In nucleotides, the CDR3 is TGTGCCAGCAGTTACACCGGGGCGAGTGGCTACACCTTC.

The J gene is TRBJ2-5, the V gene TRBV7-9; 9 bases fit TRBD1. Germline trimming cut 1 base from V and 4 bases from J; bases unmatched to any gene: 16. CDR3 length equals 19 residues. Per germline, CDR1 SEHNR and CDR2 FQNEAQ (reference sequence). The CDR3 loop reads CASSLGRLNGTGIRETQYF. CDR3 sequence (DNA): TGTGCCAGCAGCTTAGGGAGACTTAACGGGACAGGGATACGAGAGACCCAGTACTTC.

The chain recombines TRBV28 with TRBJ2-7; D is undetermined. The ends were cut back, 5 bases at V and 7 bases at J, with 15 bases in the middle. This CDR3 contains 13 residues. In germline, CDR1 is MDHEN, CDR2 SYDVKM. This CDR3 reads CASSPPATLEQYF. The DNA for the CDR3 is TGTGCCAGCAGTCCGCCTGCAACCTTAGAGCAGTACTTC.

In regard to this clone: In the same sample, other DNA sequences code for this CDR3. This chain connects TRBV7-9 to TRBJ2-7; D is unresolved. This CDR3 comprises 12 residues. Per germline, CDR1 SEHNR and CDR2 FQNEAQ (reference sequence). V lost 5 bases, J lost 2 bases, and 7 bases lay in between. The CDR3 sequence: CASSQSAYEQYF. CDR3 nucleotide sequence: TGTGCCAGCAGCCAAAGCGCCTACGAGCAGTACTTC.

The chain recombines TRBV6-6 with TRBJ1-2, with no clear D. The CDR3 length is 15 residues. CDR1 MNHNY and CDR2 SVGAGI come from the germline V gene (reference sequence). V lost 4 bases and J 8 bases, leaving 20 bases between the germline ends. Written as DNA, the CDR3 is TGTGCCAGCAGTTCGCTTCATGATAAAAAGGAGGGCTACACCTTC. Protein sequence: CASSSLHDKKEGYTF.

A remark on this clone: The same CDR3 is also encoded by other DNA sequences in this sample. The V and J genes are TRBV5-1 and TRBJ2-2; D is undetermined. The V gene lost 4 bases and the J gene lost 0 bases, with 10 bases spanning the gap. Germline loops: CDR1 SGHRS, CDR2 YFSETQ. The CDR3 covers 15 residues. DNA of the CDR3: TGCGCCAGCAGCCCAGATATAGCGAACACCGGGGAGCTGTTTTTT. This codes for CASSPDIANTGELFF.

As concerns this clone: Other DNA variants within this sample encode the same CDR3. The chain employs TRBV2 and TRBJ1-2, with TRBD1 identical over 10 bases. The CDR3 totals 14 residues. Germline CDR1 is SNHLY and CDR2 is FYNNEI. The ends lost 4 bases at V and 13 bases at J; junction bases unmatched: 12. Here the CDR3 reads CASSGTPTGGVSTF. The CDR3 coding sequence is TGTGCCAGCAGTGGAACACCGACAGGGGGCGTTAGCACCTTC.

This rearrangement joins TRBV19 to TRBJ2-5, with D maybe TRBD2 (5 bases). The CDR3 covers 14 residues. With 4 bases removed from V and 1 base from J, the gap between germline ends came to 10 bases. The germline V gene has CDR1 LNHDA and CDR2 SQIVND (reference sequence). The CDR3, as DNA: TGTGCCAGTAGTACCCGACTATTCCAAGAGACCCAGTACTTC. As protein: CASSTRLFQETQYF.

The chain links TRBV30 to TRBJ2-1; D is uncertain. Per germline, CDR1 GTSNPN and CDR2 SVGIG (reference sequence). Trimming stripped 2 bases from V and 15 bases from J, with 20 bases between. This CDR3 is 13 amino acids long. CDR3 coding DNA: TGTGCCTGGAGTCCTCCCGTTGGGTTCCAACGGTTCTTC. As protein: CAWSPPVGFQRFF.

The chain is built from TRBV6-5 and TRBJ1-2; D might be TRBD1 (6 bases). Germline V CDR1 and CDR2: MNHEY, SVGAGI. The CDR3 spans 16 residues. Trimming removed 4 bases at V and 0 bases at J, with 15 bases between. CDR3 bases: TGTGCCAGCAGTTTACTGGGGGCGACTGCTAACTATGGCTACACCTTC. Translated: CASSLLGATANYGYTF.

The chain combines TRBV28 with TRBJ2-1, with TRBD2 matching over 7 bases. CDR1 MDHEN and CDR2 SYDVKM come from the germline V gene. J was trimmed by 4 bases and V by 6 bases; bases with no gene match: 9. This CDR3 has 15 amino acids. The CDR3 sequence is CASSRPPSGYNEQFF. The DNA for the CDR3 is TGTGCCAGCAGCCGCCCCCCTAGCGGATACAATGAGCAGTTCTTC. Supplemented by reference TRBV28 and TRBJ2-1, the full variable domain reads DVKVTQSSRYLVKRTGEKVFLECVQDMDHENMFWYRQDPGLGLRLIYFSYDVKMKEKGDIPEGYSVSREKKERFSLILESASTNQTSMYLCASSRPPSGYNEQFFGPGTRLTVL.

This chain joins TRBV2 and TRBJ1-5; 10 bases match TRBD1. The germline CDR1 and CDR2 sequences are SNHLY and FYNNEI. With V trimmed by 1 base and J by 7 bases, 4 bases remained unmatched. The CDR3 consists of 15 residues. The DNA of the CDR3 is TGTGCCAGCAGTGAAGGGGACAGGGGTGGGCAGCCCCAGCATTTT. As protein: CASSEGDRGGQPQHF.